A selection of T cell receptor beta chains follows, all from one sample in a study of control samples from healthy donors and cancer patients. Using immunoSEQ multiplex PCR, the repertoire was profiled, and TCRdb retains in-frame clones only, with some absent. Of tens of thousands of clones in the sample, roughly 89% are singletons; the top ten hold around 1.6%. Sequencing was done on a sample of PBMCs. These receptors all stem from a middle-aged man with colorectal cancer. Both conserved end residues are part of each CDR3. The order of the fields is D gene, CDR3 length, V gene, J gene, clone size, CDR3 protein, CDR3 DNA. A D gene is named only where the DNA matches it firmly. Size is stated for part of the rows, as once, few or many counts, or as a class when the clone is expanded.

>TRBD2|15|TRBV6-2/TRBV6-3|TRBJ2-7|-
CASSPLSGRIHEQYF
TGTGCCAGCAGTCCCCTTAGCGGGAGGATCCACGAGCAGTACTTC
>-|15|TRBV7-2|TRBJ2-7|-
CASSLRRGGSYEQYF
TGTGCCAGCAGTTTACGCAGGGGCGGGTCCTACGAGCAGTACTTC
>-|13|TRBV10-1|TRBJ2-3|-
CASSDSLVDTQYF
TGCGCCAGCAGTGATTCCCTGGTGGATACGCAGTATTTT
>-|14|TRBV21-1|TRBJ1-2|-
CASSTAGHPYGYTF
TGTGCCAGCAGCACCGCGGGACACCCCTATGGCTACACCTTC
>-|15|TRBV4-1|TRBJ1-1|-
CASSQEAVIGTEAFF
TGCGCCAGCAGCCAAGAGGCCGTTATAGGGACTGAAGCTTTCTTT
>TRBD2|16|TRBV4-1|TRBJ2-3|-
CASSLWGGLGSDTQYF
TGCGCCAGCAGCCTCTGGGGGGGACTGGGTTCAGATACGCAGTATTTT
>TRBD2|15|TRBV7-2|TRBJ2-7|-
CASSLVPSGSHEQYF
TGTGCCAGCAGCTTAGTTCCTAGCGGGAGCCACGAGCAGTACTTC
>-|15|TRBV18|TRBJ1-1|-
CASSTWTPESTEAFF
TGTGCCAGCTCTACCTGGACTCCCGAGAGCACTGAAGCTTTCTTT
>-|12|TRBV29-1|TRBJ2-5|-
CSVFGTDVTQYF
TGCAGCGTTTTTGGGACTGATGTGACCCAGTACTTC
>TRBD1|16|TRBV11-3|TRBJ2-6|-
CASSSRQGSGANVLTF
TGTGCCAGCAGCTCCCGACAGGGTTCTGGGGCCAACGTCCTGACTTTC
>-|15|TRBV29-1|TRBJ2-1|-
CSVAVAPSSYNEQFF
TGCAGCGTTGCAGTGGCGCCTAGCTCCTACAATGAGCAGTTCTTC
>TRBD1|19|TRBV7-9|TRBJ1-5|few
CASSGPYWDRDPFNQPQHF
TGTGCCAGCAGCGGACCTTATTGGGACAGGGACCCTTTCAATCAGCCCCAGCATTTT
>-|14|TRBV6-6|TRBJ1-4|once
CASSYSRQNEKLFF
TGTGCCAGCAGTTACTCGAGACAGAATGAAAAACTGTTTTTT
>TRBD2|14|TRBV7-8|TRBJ2-1|-
CASSLDPSGFEQFF
TGTGCCAGCAGCTTAGACCCTAGCGGCTTTGAGCAGTTCTTC
>-|12|TRBV11-2|TRBJ1-2|-
CASSNRGGGYTF
TGTGCCAGCAGCAACCGGGGAGGAGGCTACACCTTC
>-|13|TRBV29-1|TRBJ2-3|-
CSVEGGNTDTQYF
TGCAGCGTTGAAGGAGGCAACACAGATACGCAGTATTTT
>-|15|TRBV4-3|TRBJ2-7|-
CASSLDRDFSYEQYF
TGCGCCAGCAGCCTCGACCGGGACTTCTCCTACGAGCAGTACTTC
>-|15|TRBV6-5|TRBJ2-5|-
CASKLLGIYQETQYF
TGTGCCAGCAAGCTCCTAGGAATCTACCAAGAGACCCAGTACTTC
>-|13|TRBV7-2|TRBJ1-1|-
CASSLTANTEAFF
TGTGCCAGCAGCTTGACAGCGAACACTGAAGCTTTCTTT
>TRBD1|14|TRBV11-2|TRBJ1-1|-
CASSSLQGVHEAFF
TGTGCCAGCAGCTCCTTACAGGGGGTTCATGAAGCTTTCTTT
>TRBD1|14|TRBV27|TRBJ2-5|few
CASRPGGEQETQYF
TGTGCCAGCAGACCAGGGGGCGAGCAAGAGACCCAGTACTTC
>TRBD1|14|TRBV30|TRBJ2-2|few
CAWIRQGYTGELFF
TGTGCCTGGATCCGACAGGGGTACACCGGGGAGCTGTTTTTT
>-|15|TRBV7-2|TRBJ1-1|once
CASTPGVGMNTEAFF
TGTGCCAGCACCCCAGGGGTCGGCATGAACACTGAAGCTTTCTTT
>-|12|TRBV2|TRBJ1-2|-
CASSEGRAGQDF
TGTGCCAGCAGTGAGGGGAGAGCAGGGCAGGACTTC
>-|14|TRBV29-1|TRBJ2-2|-
CSVNRGPSAGELFF
TGCAGCGTAAACCGGGGCCCTTCGGCCGGGGAGCTGTTTTTT
>-|13|TRBV27|TRBJ1-1|-
CASSLHRRPEAFF
TGTGCCAGCAGTTTGCACAGAAGGCCTGAAGCTTTCTTT